There are many counts of the clone carrying this TCR beta chain. Germline V gene lookup returns CDR1 SGHRS and CDR2 YFSETQ. J lost 0 bases, V lost 3 bases, and 8 bases had no gene match. The length of the CDR3 is 18 residues. The authors made TCR beta libraries by quantitative 5'-RACE with molecular barcodes. TCRdb redid the calling of the 5' RACE reads with MiXCR, one entry per CDR3 protein. The sample has more than 150,000 distinct CDR3 sequences; about 20% are singletons. The data derive from a study of CD8 T cells in ankylosing spondylitis. Sequenced input: blood, either unsorted or a sorted T cell fraction (not recorded which). This receptor was obtained from a male donor aged 10-30 years with ankylosing spondylitis or in good health (not recorded which). The chain links TRBV5-1 to TRBJ2-2; 10 bases align to TRBD1. This CDR3 is CASSSLPDRGANTGELFF. The CDR3 coding sequence is TGCGCCAGCAGCTCTTTGCCGGACAGGGGGGCGAACACCGGGGAGCTGTTTTTT.